This TCR beta chain is from a study of T cells after posttransplantation cyclophosphamide. The junction had 7 bases not matched to a gene; V was cut back by 0 bases and J by 8 bases. CDR3 length: 16 residues. In germline, CDR1 is SGHRS, CDR2 YFSETQ. Study results and caveats: Tissue-infiltrating T cells from skin or gut overlapped little with blood T cells. After PTCy, TRB diversity resembled that of CNI/methotrexate controls. Donor CD8+ memory clones often dominated recipient blood repertoires at later times.

The method was immunoSEQ multiplex PCR; TCRdb's version includes in-frame clones alone and lacks a portion of them. The table lists fewer than 30,000 clones, more than 75% of them singletons, with approximately 6.7% in the top ten. This clone was picked up one time. Its antigen is unidentified. Sequencing input: PBMCs. The receptor was derived from an older woman with a blood cancer, CMV-positive, and with a related stem cell donor. V is TRBV5-1 and J is TRBJ2-1; 11 bases are a match to TRBD2. CDR3 loop: CASSLGRTSGPDEQFF. CDR3 bases: TGCGCCAGCAGCTTGGGGCGGACTAGCGGGCCGGATGAGCAGTTCTTC.